The 9 T cell receptor beta chains presented below share a single source sample, sequenced in a study of human T cells and chemical hapten exposure. TCRdb called the RACE reads again in MiXCR, with one record for every CDR3 protein. The repertoire consists of some 170,000 distinct CDR3 sequences, with 25% to 35% occurring once and the leading ten covering around 2.3%. The sample's time point: patch test 3, about 24 weeks after DPC sensitization. The treatment was: therapeutic diphenylcyclopropenone sensitization with weekly scalp DPC. The specimen was whole blood, collected in connection with sensitization to the hapten diphenylcyclopropenone (DPC). The receptor source for this set is a woman aged 18-29 years with alopecia areata. Some clones in this sample may be carry-over from other donors' samples.

The chain uses TRBV29-1 and TRBJ2-5, with D perhaps matching TRBD2 (5 bases). CDR1 and CDR2 from the germline V gene are SQVTM and ANQGSEA. V gave up 7 bases and J gave up 2 bases, with 14 bases separating them. The CDR3 runs 13 residues. CDR3 bases: TGCAGCGCTGATGCCCCGGGACAAGAGACCCAGTACTTC. This translates into CSADAPGQETQYF. Supplemented by reference TRBV29-1 and TRBJ2-5, the full variable domain reads SAVISQKPSRDICQRGTSLTIQCQVDSQVTMMFWYRQQPGQSLTLIATANQGSEATYESGFVIDKFPISRPNLTFSTLTVSNMSPEDSSIYLCSADAPGQETQYFGPGTRLLVL.

The chain uses TRBV29-1 and TRBJ2-2; TRBD1 aligns across 7 bases. V was clipped by 7 bases and J by 9 bases; unmatched bases: 8. CDR1 and CDR2 (germline): SQVTM, ANQGSEA. The CDR3 consists of 12 residues. For the CDR3, the DNA is TGCAGCGGGCGACAGGGAGACCGGGAGCTGTTTTTT. Its translation is CSGRQGDRELFF.

This clonotype was detected a few times. V is TRBV4-1 and J is TRBJ1-2; TRBD1 matches at 10 bases. The CDR3 totals 15 residues. The V segment lost 4 bases and the J segment 2 bases; nucleotides outside the gene matches: 4. CDR1 is MGHRA, CDR2 YSYEKL, per germline. The CDR3 DNA follows: TGCGCCAGCAGCCTAGACAGGGGGCAAAACTATGGCTACACCTTC. Encoded protein: CASSLDRGQNYGYTF.

The gene calls are TRBV4-3 and TRBJ2-3; D remains ambiguous. V lost 5 bases and J 6 bases, leaving 9 bases between the germline ends. The CDR3 extends over 12 amino acids. Germline V gene lookup returns CDR1 LGHNA and CDR2 YSLEER. The CDR3 sequence: CASSEVGDTQYF. For the CDR3, the DNA is TGCGCCAGCAGCGAAGTGGGGGATACGCAGTATTTT.

This clonotype was counted a few times. The chain uses TRBV9 and TRBJ2-1; D ambiguous. Germline CDR1 SGDLS, CDR2 YYNGEE. The CDR3 runs 17 residues. Trimming pared 0 bases from V and 4 bases from J, leaving 17 bases between. The DNA for the CDR3 is TGTGCCAGCAGCGTAGGAAGTGTGGGGAAGGTTTACAATGAGCAGTTCTTC. As protein: CASSVGSVGKVYNEQFF.

This clonotype was seen a few times. This chain connects TRBV4-3 to TRBJ1-5; D remains unclear. CDR3 length equals 15 residues. Looked up from germline, CDR1 is LGHNA and CDR2 is YSLEER. Between the trimmed V and J ends, which lost 0 bases and 7 bases, there was a span of 13 bases. The chain's CDR3 is CASSQDPRPDQPQHF. The CDR3 coding sequence is TGCGCCAGCAGCCAAGATCCGCGCCCCGACCAGCCCCAGCATTTT.

The chain has TRBV7-2 and TRBJ2-3, with 10 positions matching TRBD2. Germline values: CDR1 SGHTA, CDR2 FQGNSA. V dropped 1 base and J dropped 0; count of bases not matched to a gene: 7. The CDR3 runs to 18 residues. The CDR3 region has the DNA TGTGCCAGCAGCTTAGTGTCTAGCGGGGGACCTAGCACAGATACGCAGTATTTT. Amino acid sequence: CASSLVSSGGPSTDTQYF.

This sequence joins TRBV6-5 and TRBJ2-1; D gene unclear. The CDR3 contains 11 residues. V was clipped by 8 bases and J by 8 bases, with 10 bases between them. Looked up from germline, CDR1 is MNHEY and CDR2 is SVGAGI. The CDR3 sequence: CASRRIDEQFF. The CDR3, as DNA: TGTGCCAGCCGTCGGATAGATGAGCAGTTCTTC.

V and J are TRBV28 and TRBJ2-7; TRBD1 is a possible D gene (6 bases). The CDR3 extends over 12 amino acids. V was shortened by 10 bases and J by 3 bases, with 13 bases between the two germline ends. CDR1 is MDHEN, CDR2 SYDVKM, per germline. The chain's CDR3 is CAINRVGYEQYF. The CDR3 DNA follows: TGTGCCATTAACAGGGTTGGCTACGAGCAGTACTTC. Using reference TRBV28 and TRBJ2-7 for the parts outside the CDR3, the full variable domain is DVKVTQSSRYLVKRTGEKVFLECVQDMDHENMFWYRQDPGLGLRLIYFSYDVKMKEKGDIPEGYSVSREKKERFSLILESASTNQTSMYLCAINRVGYEQYFGPGTRLTVT.